This T cell receptor (beta chain) is from a study of T-cell reconstitution after alpha-beta-depleted transplantation in children. There are many counts of this clonotype. Its matching antigen is unknown. A library of TCRbeta sequences, prepared with unique molecular identifiers, was generated. TCRdb reprocessed the PCR reads via MiXCR and lists one record per CDR3 protein. In the table there are about 580,000 distinct CDR3 sequences, 20% to 25% of which are singletons. Study-wide results and caveats: Several hundred rapidly expanded clones from non-depleted graft cells reportedly supplied alpha-beta T cells about two months post-transplant. The authors attributed T-cell counts and diversity one year after transplant mostly to newly produced T cells.

From germline, CDR1 is SQVTM and CDR2 ANQGSEA. This CDR3 comprises 15 residues. Deletions cut 3 bases from V and 5 bases from J, with 19 bases between. The TCR comes from a boy in the first two years of life who had a stem cell transplant for acute myeloid leukemia, so the T cells may come from the graft donor. This chain connects TRBV29-1 to TRBJ2-5, with D possibly matching TRBD1 (6 bases). The input for sequencing was PBMCs, mostly from graft donor cells, taken 360 days after TCRalphabeta/CD19-depleted stem cell transplant. The CDR3 here is CSVDPSPNRAETQYF. DNA for the CDR3: TGCAGCGTTGATCCCTCTCCGAACAGGGCGGAGACCCAGTACTTC.